This T cell receptor beta chain was obtained from a study of tumour-infiltrating T cells in Burkitt lymphoma. As for the study in general: The Burkitt lymphoma cohort spanned all epidemiological subtypes. Survival, overall and progression-free, tracked with productive clonality. Study observations and caveats: Several public clonotypes were shared across many Burkitt lymphoma patients.

Germline CDR1 reads LNHDA; CDR2 reads SQIVND (reference sequence). CDR3 size: 13 residues. V dropped 7 bases and J dropped 7; count of bases not matched to a gene: 4. TCRdb's table, derived via immunoSEQ multiplex PCR, lists solely in-frame clones and lacks some. The data contain 410 or so clones, roughly 16% of them singletons. Remarks on this clone: The target antigen is unknown.

Sequenced: tumor tissue. The sequence came from a human donor with Burkitt lymphoma. This chain uses TRBV19 with TRBJ1-5; 10 bases are a match to TRBD1. CDR3 DNA: TGTGCCAGTAACCCGACAGGGGGCCAGCCCCAGCATTTT. Translation gives CASNPTGGQPQHF.